This entry describes one T cell receptor beta chain. The source of the sample is a study of cytomegalovirus exposure and HLA in healthy donors. The PCR made use of 60 Vbeta and 13 Jbeta primers. Sequenced by immunoSEQ multiplex PCR; TCRdb stores in-frame clones only, minus some. Altogether roughly 120,000 clones are present, over 80% being singletons, with the ten largest covering approximately 0.24%. This CDR3 has 17 amino acids. From germline, CDR1 is MGHDK and CDR2 SYGVNS. J gave up 5 bases and V 0 bases, and 11 bases lay outside the gene matches. The sequence was obtained from a man aged 45-65 years in good health and CMV-seronegative. The sequenced sample was PBMCs. The gene calls are TRBV25-1 and TRBJ2-5; 8 positions match TRBD2. The CDR3 here is CASSEYTGTRSLETQYF. CDR3 nucleotides: TGTGCCAGCAGTGAATATACCGGGACTAGAAGTCTGGAGACCCAGTACTTC.